The source of this TCR beta chain is a study of Graves' ophthalmopathy and Graves' hyperthyroidism (dated 2018 in TCRdb). Study-level background: Peripheral blood was collected at initial diagnosis, prior to any treatment. TCR beta repertoire signatures were used to distinguish Graves' ophthalmopathy from Graves' hyperthyroidism and to predict progression to ophthalmopathy. In total, 135 blood samples were TCR-sequenced: fewer than 50 ophthalmopathy, under 80 hyperthyroidism and roughly 17 hyperthyroidism-to-ophthalmopathy patients. To explore V-J signatures that distinguish ophthalmopathy from hyperthyroidism, a discovery set of 95 to 100 patients was enrolled, made up of more than 40 with ophthalmopathy and 55 to 65 with stable hyperthyroidism. For independent validation, a separate cohort was made up of 18 hyperthyroidism patients plus 17 patients who later progressed from hyperthyroidism to ophthalmopathy. T-cell repertoires of thyroid tissue and blood were compared in 5 or 6 hyperthyroidism patients. Once sampling was done, hyperthyroidism patients were given methimazole at a starting dose of 30 mg daily, while ophthalmopathy patients were given high-dose intravenous methylprednisolone. Study-wide conclusions, independent of this receptor: In validation, the model predicted ophthalmopathy progression with roughly 68% sensitivity and about 73% specificity; 12 predicted patients were CT-confirmed with GO in a median of roughly 6.8 months. Among expanded thyroid clonotypes with frequency above 0.001, most also showed up in blood, which suggests that blood repertoires may reflect the thyroid immune response. In cross-validation, the 13-signature model distinguished ophthalmopathy from stable hyperthyroidism with 87.88% sensitivity and around 83% specificity, while in the test set the corresponding values were 80% and 75%. Sample size was not statistically predetermined, and group allocation was not concealed from the investigators.

Ophthalmopathy patients had moderately to severely active disease, Clinical Activity Score of at least 3, NOSPECS grade of at least 4, and disease duration under 3 months. Patients with other autoimmune diseases, uncontrolled infections, pregnancy or lactation were excluded from the study. Diagnosis was based on clinical symptoms, serum thyroxine, TRAb, thyroid ultrasound and orbital computed tomography. PBMCs were isolated from about 9 ml of fresh peripheral blood by Ficoll-Paque density gradient centrifugation. Total RNA was extracted with Trizol reagent and quality-checked on an Agilent 2100 Bioanalyzer. This clonotype was seen many times. Its antigen is still unknown. Within one base of it there is no much larger clone, and no base qualities were kept. TCR beta CDR3 regions were amplified from RNA transcripts for repertoire sequencing. A first-round RT-PCR used HTBI primers with the Qiagen OneStep RT-PCR kit, followed by a second-round multiplex PCR, size selection and purification. Sequencing of the libraries was carried out on an Illumina HiSeq2000 in paired-end mode with 100 bp reads. The paper's data handling went like this. Reads were processed with SOAPnuke, discarding reads with adapters, uncalled bases, mean Phred below 15, or no exact constant-primer or identifier match. COPE v1.2.5 was used to merge the high-quality paired reads. Each unique nucleotide sequence was defined as a clonotype, and clonotypes were aligned to IMGT TRB V, D and J references with MiTCR v1.1. Analysis was restricted to V-J combinations with a frequency above 0.0001, which covered 99.2% of repertoires. A TCR clonal expansion and chaos score per V-J combination was defined as the ratio of F50 clonal expansion to chaos observed in the TCRdist matrix. Welch's t-statistics and random forest were used to reduce the features to some 13 V-J combinations, which were then used as input to a naive Bayes classifier. Thyroid-blood repertoire similarity was quantified with the Morisita-Horn index. TCRdb handled the public reads itself, with Q25 trimming in fastp and clone calling in MiXCR, and kept productive beta chains. Each CDR3 protein gets just one entry, which takes the most common genes and DNA from the rows behind it. These V and J calls rely on TCRdb rather than the paper's analysis. The sample table contains 600,000 to 700,000 distinct CDR3 sequences; only one count was recorded for about 40% of them. The top ten hold over 2.5% of the sample.

The CDR3 measures 15 amino acids from cysteine to phenylalanine. The read is trimmed to its CDR3 DNA, 45 bases read in frame from base 1. The germline V gene (reference sequence) yields SSHAT for CDR1 and FNYEAQ for CDR2. V loses 5 bases at its end and J loses 1 base; junction bases beyond the gene matches: 4. The sequence derives from an adult man with Graves' ophthalmopathy. The sequencing input was peripheral blood. This chain joins TRBV7-7 to TRBJ2-7, with 11 middle bases fitting TRBD1. The nucleotide sequence reads TGTGCCAGCAGCCCCGGACAGGGGGCTTCCTACGAGCAGTACTTC. It codes for CASSPGQGASYEQYF.